One and the same sample provided the 21 T cell receptor beta chains below, sequenced in a study of blood T cell repertoires in COVID-19. Sequencing was performed with immunoSEQ multiplex PCR; in TCRdb, only in-frame clones are kept and a portion is missing. The sample lists about 260,000 clones; 91% were seen once. Sample: PBMCs or T cells enriched from blood (not recorded which). The receptors come from a man between 35 and 55 years old who had been exposed to COVID-19.

The chain links TRBV7-2 to TRBJ1-1, with 9 bases identical to TRBD1. The ends lost 3 bases at V and 1 base at J; junction bases unmatched: 6. Germline V gives CDR1 SGHTA, CDR2 FQGNSA. The CDR3 has 16 amino acids. The CDR3 loop reads CASSFIRDRENTEAFF. CDR3 in DNA: TGTGCCAGCAGCTTCATTCGGGACAGGGAGAACACTGAAGCTTTCTTT.

The genes are TRBV11-2 and TRBJ2-2; no definite D call. The CDR3 is 14 residues long. V shed 1 base and J shed 6 bases, with 9 bases lying between them. CDR1 SGHAT and CDR2 FQNNGV come from the germline V gene. The CDR3 DNA reads as TGTGCCAGCAGCTTAGTTGCTAGGCCCGGGGAGCTGTTTTTT. Protein: CASSLVARPGELFF.

V usage is TRBV4-3 and J usage is TRBJ2-1; TRBD2 matches at 10 bases. This CDR3 region has 15 residues. The junction had 10 bases not matched to a gene; V was cut back by 0 bases and J by 14 bases. CDR1 and CDR2 (germline): LGHNA, YSLEER. The CDR3 DNA follows: TGCGCCAGCAGCCAAGATTCTAGCGGGGGCCTGGGAAAGTTCTTC. Translating it yields CASSQDSSGGLGKFF.

The chain combines TRBV9 with TRBJ2-3, with 8 bases that match TRBD2. The length of the CDR3 is 17 residues. Germline CDR1 and CDR2: SGDLS and YYNGEE. V shed 0 bases and J 1 base; nucleotides not matched to a gene: 7. CDR3 DNA sequence: TGTGCCAGCAGCGTAGAAACTAGCGGAAGAGGCACAGATACGCAGTATTTT. Amino acids: CASSVETSGRGTDTQYF.

The chain recombines TRBV18 with TRBJ2-7, with TRBD1 matching over 8 bases. The V segment lost 5 bases and the J segment 2 bases; nucleotides outside the gene matches: 14. Germline lookup yields CDR1 KGHSH and CDR2 LQKENI. This CDR3 is 17 amino acids long. This chain's CDR3 is CASSSGTGTGRTYEQYF. CDR3 nucleotides: TGTGCCAGCTCATCAGGAACCGGGACAGGAAGGACCTACGAGCAGTACTTC.

This clone has just one count. The chain combines TRBV5-1 with TRBJ2-7; TRBD2 matches 12 bases. Germline V gene sequence: CDR1 SGHRS, CDR2 YFSETQ. The V segment lost 4 bases and the J segment 4 bases; nucleotides outside the gene matches: 3. The CDR3 is 14 amino acids. The CDR3 sequence is CASSVTSGSYEQYF. The CDR3, as DNA: TGCGCCAGCAGCGTGACTAGCGGGAGTTACGAGCAGTACTTC. The complete variable domain, with remaining parts taken from reference TRBV5-1 and TRBJ2-7, reads KAGVTQTPRYLIKTRGQQVTLSCSPISGHRSVSWYQQTPGQGLQFLFEYFSETQRNKGNFPGRFSGRQFSNSRSEMNVSTLELGDSALYLCASSVTSGSYEQYFGPGTRLTVT.

The chain couples TRBV10-3 to TRBJ2-7; a weak D match, TRBD1 (6 bases). Trimming removed 3 bases from V and 5 bases from J, with 20 bases in between. CDR1 ENHRY and CDR2 SYGVKD come from the germline V gene. This CDR3 spans 16 amino acids. The CDR3 loop reads CAISDLDREGADEQYF. In DNA form, the CDR3 reads TGTGCCATCAGTGATCTGGACAGAGAAGGTGCGGACGAGCAGTACTTC.

The chain has TRBV5-1 and TRBJ1-6; 9 bases match TRBD1. Germline lookup yields CDR1 SGHRS and CDR2 YFSETQ. This CDR3 has 15 amino acids. V was pared by 3 bases and J by 3 bases, with 1 base of the junction left unmatched. CDR3 amino acids: CASSWGQGYNSPLHF. For the CDR3, the DNA is TGCGCCAGCAGCTGGGGACAGGGCTATAATTCACCCCTCCACTTT.

The chain couples TRBV14 to TRBJ1-6; D gene uncertain. From germline, CDR1 is SGHDN and CDR2 FVKESK. Between the trimmed V and J ends, which lost 0 bases and 11 bases, there was a span of 8 bases. The CDR3 extends over 13 amino acids. This CDR3 is CASSQDFQTPLHF. CDR3 sequence (DNA): TGTGCCAGCAGCCAAGATTTCCAGACACCCCTCCACTTT.

The chain is built from TRBV5-1 and TRBJ1-2, with 11 bases aligning to TRBD1. The CDR3 spans 15 residues. The junction had 6 bases not matched to a gene; V was cut back by 4 bases and J by 4 bases. Germline values: CDR1 SGHRS, CDR2 YFSETQ. CDR3 in DNA: TGCGCCAGCAGCCCCCGGACAGGGGGCGGCTATGGCTACACCTTC. This translates into CASSPRTGGGYGYTF.

V usage is TRBV28 and J usage is TRBJ2-1; no definite D call. Germline V gene sequence: CDR1 MDHEN, CDR2 SYDVKM. This CDR3 has 17 residues. Trimming cost V 5 bases and J 3 bases, with 20 bases left between them. CDR3 loop: CASSRPPAEPLYNEQFF. The CDR3 DNA follows: TGTGCCAGCAGTCGACCCCCGGCGGAGCCGCTCTACAATGAGCAGTTCTTC. The full variable domain, in which reference TRBV28 and TRBJ2-1 provide the parts outside the CDR3, is DVKVTQSSRYLVKRTGEKVFLECVQDMDHENMFWYRQDPGLGLRLIYFSYDVKMKEKGDIPEGYSVSREKKERFSLILESASTNQTSMYLCASSRPPAEPLYNEQFFGPGTRLTVL.

The count of this clone is one. The chain couples TRBV5-1 to TRBJ1-1, with TRBD1 matching over 9 bases. The J segment lost 4 bases and the V segment lost 4 bases, leaving 2 bases of the junction unmatched. CDR1 and CDR2 (germline): SGHRS, YFSETQ. The CDR3 runs 13 residues. CDR3 sequence: CASSGTGITEAFF. The CDR3 DNA sequence: TGCGCCAGCAGCGGGACAGGGATCACTGAAGCTTTCTTT.

The gene calls are TRBV7-9 and TRBJ1-3, with D possibly TRBD1 on 6 matching bases. V was cut by 5 bases and J by 0 bases, with 20 bases left in between. CDR1 is SEHNR, CDR2 FQNEAQ, per germline (reference sequence). The CDR3 loop spans 18 amino acids. The CDR3 region has the DNA TGTGCCAGCAGCCGAACTACAGGGAGACAAAACTCTGGAAACACCATATATTTT. It yields the protein CASSRTTGRQNSGNTIYF.

This chain joins TRBV5-1 and TRBJ1-2; D gene ambiguous. The CDR3 runs 14 residues. CDR1 and CDR2 (germline): SGHRS, YFSETQ. Deletions cut 4 bases from V and 2 bases from J, with 12 bases between. The CDR3 here is CASSRVGGNYGYTF. The CDR3 region has the DNA TGCGCCAGCAGCCGGGTGGGAGGGAACTATGGCTACACCTTC.

In DNA, the CDR3 is TGTGCCTGGTCCCGGCCAGGGGCCTACGGCTACACCTTC. Protein: CAWSRPGAYGYTF. This rearrangement joins TRBV30 to TRBJ1-2; D possibly corresponds to TRBD1 (6 bases). This CDR3 is 13 amino acids long. V lost 5 bases to trimming and J lost 8 bases, with 18 bases between them. CDR1 GTSNPN and CDR2 SVGIG come from the germline V gene (reference sequence).

The chain has TRBV11-3 and TRBJ2-3; D call uncertain. Trimming cost V 5 bases and J 0 bases, with 6 bases left between them. Germline loops: CDR1 SGHNT, CDR2 YENEEA. The CDR3 is made up of 13 amino acids. The CDR3: CASSQDSTDTQYF. The CDR3 DNA follows: TGTGCCAGCAGCCAGGATAGCACAGATACGCAGTATTTT. Drawing the rest from reference TRBV11-3 and TRBJ2-3, the complete variable domain is EAGVVQSPRYKIIEKKQPVAFWCNPISGHNTLYWYLQNLGQGPELLIRYENEEAVDDSQLPKDRFSAERLKGVDSTLKIQPAELGDSAVYLCASSQDSTDTQYFGPGTRLTVL.

V is TRBV6-6 and J is TRBJ2-5; 13 positions match TRBD2. The germline V gene encodes CDR1 MNHNY and CDR2 SVGAGI (reference sequence). Trimming at V came to 7 bases and at J to 5 bases, leaving 10 bases not matched to a gene. The CDR3 is 16 residues long. The CDR3 bases are TGTGCCAGCAATCCGGGACTAGCGGGAATTAAGGAGACCCAGTACTTC. It codes for CASNPGLAGIKETQYF.

This sequence joins TRBV5-1 and TRBJ2-1; 7 bases line up with TRBD2. Germline V gene sequence: CDR1 SGHRS, CDR2 YFSETQ. The J segment lost 6 bases and the V segment lost 4 bases, leaving 7 bases of the junction unmatched. The CDR3 extends over 14 amino acids. CDR3 bases: TGCGCCAGCAGCGGCGGGAGCTACGGCAATGAGCAGTTCTTC. Amino acid sequence: CASSGGSYGNEQFF. The variable domain in full, completed from reference TRBV5-1 and TRBJ2-1, reads KAGVTQTPRYLIKTRGQQVTLSCSPISGHRSVSWYQQTPGQGLQFLFEYFSETQRNKGNFPGRFSGRQFSNSRSEMNVSTLELGDSALYLCASSGGSYGNEQFFGPGTRLTVL.

The genes are TRBV6-1 and TRBJ2-7, with D perhaps matching TRBD1 (7 bases). Trimming took off 2 bases at V and 0 bases at J, with 11 bases between the two ends. Germline loops: CDR1 MNHNS, CDR2 SASEGT. The CDR3 loop spans 15 amino acids. The CDR3 DNA follows: TGTGCCAGCAGTGAATCAGGGGGGTCCTCCTACGAGCAGTACTTC. It encodes CASSESGGSSYEQYF.

The chain has TRBV18 and TRBJ1-4; a possible D gene is TRBD1 (5 bases). The germline gives CDR1 KGHSH, CDR2 LQKENI. This CDR3 has 15 residues. The V end was cut by 4 bases, the J end by 3 bases, with 12 bases between. CDR3 sequence: CASSQSGSANEKLFF. The CDR3 DNA follows: TGTGCCAGCTCACAATCAGGGTCGGCTAATGAAAAACTGTTTTTT.

With respect to this clone: Other DNA sequences in this sample translate to the same CDR3. The CDR3: CASSSGQGAYNEQFF. CDR3 coding DNA: TGCGCCAGCAGCTCGGGACAGGGGGCCTACAATGAGCAGTTCTTC. The chain uses TRBV5-1 and TRBJ2-1; TRBD1 aligns across 11 bases. From germline, CDR1 is SGHRS and CDR2 YFSETQ. The CDR3 has 15 amino acids. The ends lost 3 bases at V and 2 bases at J; junction bases unmatched: 1.